The 27 T cell receptor beta chains presented below share a single source sample, sequenced in a study of cytomegalovirus exposure and HLA in healthy donors. Vbeta (60) and Jbeta (13) primers were used in the PCR. TCRdb's copy holds only in-frame clones and misses some; the assay was immunoSEQ multiplex PCR. The sample shows 25,000 to 35,000 clones, around nine tenths of them seen only once. Sequencing was carried out using PBMCs. The receptors were sampled from a boy aged 5-17 years in good health and CMV-seronegative.

This chain connects TRBV11-2 to TRBJ2-5, with unresolved D. CDR1 SGHAT and CDR2 FQNNGV come from the germline V gene. The CDR3 has 13 amino acids. V was clipped by 3 bases and J by 0 bases, with 5 bases between them. The CDR3 DNA reads as TGTGCCAGCAGCTTCGGTAACCAAGAGACCCAGTACTTC. Translation gives CASSFGNQETQYF.

The genes are TRBV5-1 and TRBJ1-2; possible D gene TRBD1, 6 bases. CDR1 and CDR2 (germline): SGHRS, YFSETQ. V lost 4 bases and J 2 bases, leaving 18 bases between the germline ends. The CDR3 is 16 residues long. The CDR3 DNA sequence: TGCGCCAGCAGCCTATCATACAGGGAACCCAACTATGGCTACACCTTC. Encoded protein: CASSLSYREPNYGYTF.

This chain uses TRBV6-1 with TRBJ1-3; 7 nucleotides match TRBD1. CDR1 MNHNS and CDR2 SASEGT come from the germline V gene. Unmatched junction bases numbered 2, after V lost 0 bases and J lost 3 bases. The CDR3 totals 15 residues. The CDR3 region is CASSEAAGGGNTIYF. The CDR3 DNA follows: TGTGCCAGCAGTGAAGCGGCAGGGGGTGGAAACACCATATATTTT.

The rearrangement uses TRBV11-2 and TRBJ2-7; 10 nucleotides agree with TRBD1. Germline assignment: CDR1 SGHAT and CDR2 FQNNGV. V was pared by 6 bases and J by 0 bases, with 2 bases of the junction left unmatched. This CDR3 region has 14 residues. CDR3 DNA sequence: TGTGCCAGCAGGGGGACAGGGGTCTCCTACGAGCAGTACTTC. This encodes CASRGTGVSYEQYF. Full variable domain (outside the CDR3, taken from reference TRBV11-2 and TRBJ2-7): EAGVAQSPRYKIIEKRQSVAFWCNPISGHATLYWYQQILGQGPKLLIQFQNNGVVDDSQLPKDRFSAERLKGVDSTLKIQPAKLEDSAVYLCASRGTGVSYEQYFGPGTRLTVT.

The chain employs TRBV6-5 and TRBJ1-1; D is unresolved. CDR1 and CDR2 (germline): MNHEY, SVGAGI. V was pared by 7 bases and J by 3 bases, with 15 bases between. The CDR3 runs 14 residues. The CDR3 nucleotides read TGTGCCAGCACCCGACAAGGTGCGCACACTGAAGCTTTCTTT. Encoded protein: CASTRQGAHTEAFF.

The rearrangement joins TRBV19 to TRBJ1-5; possible D gene TRBD1, 6 bases. The CDR3 spans 14 residues. Germline assignment: CDR1 LNHDA and CDR2 SQIVND (reference sequence). Trimming took 6 bases from V and 7 from J, leaving 16 bases between them. The CDR3 DNA reads as TGTGCCAGTAGCACTTCAGGGGTGGGGCAGCCCCAGCATTTT. Translation: CASSTSGVGQPQHF.

This clone occurred once. The chain links TRBV5-5 to TRBJ1-6, with D perhaps matching TRBD1 (6 bases). V was pared by 5 bases and J by 6 bases, with 15 bases between. The CDR3 runs to 15 residues. The germline CDR1 and CDR2 sequences are SGHKS and YYEKEE (reference sequence). In nucleotides, the CDR3 is TGTGCCAGCAGGGTCAGGACAGAGATTAATTCACCCCTCCACTTT. This encodes CASRVRTEINSPLHF.

In DNA, the CDR3 is TGTGCCAGCAGCTTAACCCCGACAGGGGGGGGAGGTGGCTACACCTTC. Translated, it gives CASSLTPTGGGGGYTF. This chain links TRBV7-3 with TRBJ1-2, with TRBD1 matching 9 bases. CDR3 length: 16 residues. Germline V gives CDR1 SGHTA, CDR2 FQGTGA. Trimming cost V 0 bases and J 7 bases; bases outside gene matches: 9.

The chain uses TRBV7-9 and TRBJ2-7, with D perhaps matching TRBD1 (7 bases). Germline CDR1 and CDR2: SEHNR and FQNEAQ (reference sequence). This CDR3 is 15 amino acids long. V was cut by 6 bases and J by 6 bases, with 21 bases left in between. As DNA, the CDR3 is TGTGCCAGCAGAAAGGGGGGAGAGGGGGCGGGCGAGCAGTACTTC. Its translation is CASRKGGEGAGEQYF.

In regard to this clone: A junction end diverges from the germline sequence, so it may reflect a read error. The V gene is TRBV4-1, the J gene TRBJ1-3; D possibly corresponds to TRBD1 (5 bases). The CDR3 is made up of 14 amino acids. The germline V gene has CDR1 MGHRA and CDR2 YSYEKL. The chain's CDR3 is CASSEDSSGNTIYF. DNA for the CDR3: TGCGCCAGCAGCGAAGACAGCTCTGGAAACACCATATATTTT.

This clone was observed a few times. V is TRBV6-5 and J is TRBJ1-2; 7 bases map to TRBD1. CDR3 length equals 14 residues. Trimming took 0 bases from V and 6 from J; bases not matched to a gene: 4. The germline V gene encodes CDR1 MNHEY and CDR2 SVGAGI. CDR3 sequence: CASSYSSGGDGYTF. CDR3 DNA: TGTGCCAGCAGTTACTCATCAGGGGGTGATGGCTACACCTTC.

The V call is TRBV5-6, the J call TRBJ2-5, with D perhaps matching TRBD2 (6 bases). CDR1 and CDR2 from the germline V gene are SGHDT and YYEEEE. This CDR3 has 16 amino acids. V lost 1 base to trimming and J lost 7 bases, with 20 bases between them. The CDR3, as DNA: TGTGCCAGCAGCTTGCCCCGGGACGGACTATTTAGGACCCAGTACTTC. Protein sequence: CASSLPRDGLFRTQYF.

This clone was counted once. This chain joins TRBV10-1 and TRBJ2-3, with 10 bases aligning to TRBD2. This CDR3 comprises 17 residues. Looked up from germline, CDR1 is WNHNN and CDR2 is SYGVQD (reference sequence). V lost 0 bases to trimming and J lost 7 bases; unmatched junction nucleotides: 10. The CDR3 DNA reads as TGCGCCAGCAGTGAGTCCGGCGGGACTAGCGAAACCCATACGCAGTATTTT. Its protein is CASSESGGTSETHTQYF.

The genes are TRBV19 and TRBJ1-1, with TRBD1 identical over 9 bases. V shed 4 bases, J shed 8 bases, and the junction held 5 bases outside the gene matches. Germline-derived CDR1 and CDR2 are LNHDA and SQIVND (reference sequence). CDR3 length: 13 amino acids. The CDR3 coding sequence is TGTGCCAGTAGTACAGTGGGACAGGGAGAAGCTTTCTTT. Translating it yields CASSTVGQGEAFF. Based on the CDR3 plus reference TRBV19 and TRBJ1-1, the full variable domain is DGGITQSPKYLFRKEGQNVTLSCEQNLNHDAMYWYRQDPGQGLRLIYYSQIVNDFQKGDIAEGYSVSREKKESFPLTVTSAQKNPTAFYLCASSTVGQGEAFFGQGTRLTVV.

V and J are TRBV7-9 and TRBJ2-7; 7 positions agree with TRBD1. V gave up 5 bases and J gave up 1 base; unmatched junction bases: 11. The CDR3 is 16 amino acids. Looked up from germline, CDR1 is SEHNR and CDR2 is FQNEAQ (reference sequence). The DNA for the CDR3 is TGTGCCAGCAGCCCTCCAGGATTGGGACAGTCCTACGAGCAGTACTTC. It translates to CASSPPGLGQSYEQYF.

Here the CDR3 reads CASSEQGRSTDTQYF. DNA of the CDR3: TGTGCCAGCAGCGAACAGGGGCGCAGCACAGATACGCAGTATTTT. The chain employs TRBV5-6 and TRBJ2-3; 7 nucleotides line up with TRBD1. Germline loops: CDR1 SGHDT, CDR2 YYEEEE. The CDR3 is 15 residues long. J was trimmed by 0 bases and V by 4 bases; bases with no gene match: 5.

The chain joins TRBV30 to TRBJ1-2; TRBD1 matches 8 bases. The J segment lost 8 bases and the V segment lost 5 bases, leaving 7 bases of the junction unmatched. The CDR3 sequence is 12 residues long. Germline loops: CDR1 GTSNPN, CDR2 SVGIG (reference sequence). The CDR3 region is CAWGAGGGGYTF. The CDR3, as DNA: TGTGCCTGGGGGGCAGGGGGCGGAGGCTACACCTTC.

This clone appeared once. This chain's CDR3 is CASSQTGTSGEQYF. The CDR3 nucleotides are TGTGCCAGCAGTCAGACCGGGACTAGCGGCGAGCAGTACTTC. V is TRBV28 and J is TRBJ2-7, with 11 bases matching TRBD2. The CDR3 is made up of 14 amino acids. The germline V gene has CDR1 MDHEN and CDR2 SYDVKM. Trimming at V came to 5 bases and at J to 6 bases, leaving 6 bases not matched to a gene.

The chain employs TRBV7-9 and TRBJ2-1, with 7 nucleotides matching TRBD1. Germline-derived CDR1 and CDR2 are SEHNR and FQNEAQ (reference sequence). The junction had 9 bases not matched to a gene; V was cut back by 5 bases and J by 2 bases. This CDR3 has 16 residues. CDR3 in DNA: TGTGCCAGCAGCCCAAGTGGGACAGCAACCTACAATGAGCAGTTCTTC. Protein: CASSPSGTATYNEQFF.

The chain couples TRBV2 to TRBJ2-3; weak D call: TRBD2 (6 bases). Trimming took 3 bases from V and 6 from J, leaving 16 bases between them. CDR1 SNHLY and CDR2 FYNNEI come from the germline V gene. The CDR3 is made up of 15 amino acids. CDR3 residues: CASSDPSQEGDTQYF. In DNA, the CDR3 is TGTGCCAGCAGTGATCCTAGCCAGGAGGGGGATACGCAGTATTTT.

This clone was found a few times. The chain uses TRBV2 and TRBJ2-2, with a tentative D call TRBD2 (6 bases). V lost 4 bases, J lost 1 base, and 10 bases lay in between. The germline gives CDR1 SNHLY, CDR2 FYNNEI. CDR3 length equals 15 residues. CDR3: CASSGRGRNTGELFF. The CDR3, as DNA: TGTGCCAGCAGTGGGAGGGGCAGGAACACCGGGGAGCTGTTTTTT.

The rearrangement links TRBV27 to TRBJ1-5, with D unresolved. The V and J ends lost 5 bases and 0 bases respectively, with 17 bases between them. In germline, CDR1 is MNHEY, CDR2 SMNVEV (reference sequence). The CDR3 has 17 amino acids. The CDR3 protein is CASSPTPTWASNQPQHF. The CDR3 DNA reads as TGTGCCAGCAGTCCCACCCCGACATGGGCTAGCAATCAGCCCCAGCATTTT.

This chain links TRBV19 with TRBJ1-2; tentatively, D is TRBD1 (6 bases). Germline lookup yields CDR1 LNHDA and CDR2 SQIVND (reference sequence). Trimming took off 3 bases at V and 2 bases at J, with 10 bases between the two ends. CDR3 size: 14 residues. The CDR3 protein is CASSIYRVNYGYTF. The CDR3 coding sequence is TGTGCCAGTAGTATCTACAGGGTAAACTATGGCTACACCTTC.

The chain carries TRBV5-1 and TRBJ1-2, with 7 bases identical to TRBD1. With 1 base clipped from V and 6 bases from J, the junction kept 9 bases outside the gene matches. CDR1 is SGHRS and CDR2 is YFSETQ in the germline V gene. The CDR3 loop spans 15 amino acids. The CDR3 spells CASSLWPTGDHGYTF. The CDR3 DNA is TGCGCCAGCAGCTTGTGGCCCACAGGGGACCATGGCTACACCTTC.

This chain links TRBV4-3 with TRBJ2-1; perhaps TRBD1 as D (6 bases). This CDR3 spans 14 amino acids. V gave up 4 bases and J gave up 4 bases, with 11 bases separating them. The germline V gene has CDR1 LGHNA and CDR2 YSLEER. CDR3 sequence (DNA): TGCGCCAGCAGCCCCTCGGACAGATACAATGAGCAGTTCTTC. Residues: CASSPSDRYNEQFF.

V is TRBV9 and J is TRBJ1-3; D remains ambiguous. The CDR3 totals 13 residues. V shed 3 bases and J shed 4 bases, with 8 bases lying between them. CDR1 and CDR2 (germline): SGDLS, YYNGEE. The CDR3 region is CASSGTEGNTIYF. The DNA of the CDR3 is TGTGCCAGCAGCGGAACAGAAGGAAACACCATATATTTT.

This chain links TRBV7-8 with TRBJ2-1, with 14 bases that match TRBD2. The CDR3 totals 17 residues. Germline values: CDR1 SGHVS, CDR2 FQNEAQ. Trimming took 5 bases from V and 3 from J; bases not matched to a gene: 6. CDR3 nucleotide sequence: TGTGCCAGCAGCCAGGGACTAGCGGGGGCCGTCTACAATGAGCAGTTCTTC. Its protein product is CASSQGLAGAVYNEQFF.